Sequencing of this T cell receptor beta chain was carried out in a study of Ad26.COV2.S vaccination and SARS-CoV-2 variants. Produced via immunoSEQ multiplex PCR; TCRdb's table is partial and in-frame only. The sample holds some 460,000 clones, around 89% seen once. Treatment given: around 19 received Ad26.COV2.S at low or high dose, single or two shots; 5 received placebo; per-sample allocation not given. At day 63 after the first vaccine or placebo injection, samples were drawn. Recruitment in Boston yielded a donor of adult age, 18-55 years. The V gene lost 5 bases and the J gene lost 5 bases, with 21 bases spanning the gap. The germline gives CDR1 SGHVS, CDR2 FQNEAQ. This CDR3 comprises 16 residues.

Sequenced here: peripheral blood, sampled in a trial of Ad26.COV2.S vaccine versus placebo. This sequence was found in a person aged 18-65 years who received the Ad26.COV2.S COVID-19 vaccine or a placebo. The chain uses TRBV7-8 and TRBJ1-2, with D perhaps TRBD1 (6 bases). This CDR3 is CASSTRTVAVGYGYTF. DNA for the CDR3: TGTGCCAGCAGCACACGGACAGTGGCGGTGGGTTATGGCTACACCTTC.